A single T cell receptor (beta chain) is shown here with its context. Its matching antigen is unknown. Specified treatment: roughly ten-day PBMC culture with coronavirus spike peptide pools or control peptides (ViraFEST assay). Under the ViraFEST approach, antigen-specific T cells were expanded with peptide pools and TCRs subsequently sequenced. Cell culture was performed with around 2 million PBMCs per well in the presence of 8.5 to 10 IU/ml IL-2 and approximately 10 ug/ml peptide pools. The sample originates from a study of vaccination and CD4 T cells after COVID-19. Whole-study context: Median time from second vaccine dose to sampling was less than 85 days (14 to 241). Study observations and caveats: Convalescent patient numbers were relatively low, with no early post-infection timepoints.

CDR1 and CDR2 (germline): SGHTA, FQGNSA. The CDR3 spans 14 residues. Trimming took off 4 bases at V and 0 bases at J, with 10 bases between the two ends. Sequencing of DNA taken from cultured CD4+ T cells relied on the Oncomine TCR Beta short-read assay. TCRdb ran MiXCR on the PCR reads and lists one entry per CDR3 protein. The sample has around 20,000 distinct CDR3 sequences; under 60% are singletons. Here the sequenced sample was CD4+ T cells from blood, cultured in vitro, taken after SARS-CoV-2 vaccination. The sequence came from a human donor who had recovered from COVID-19. This rearrangement joins TRBV7-2 to TRBJ2-7; TRBD1 might be the D (6 bases). CDR3 in amino acids: CASSSRQDSYEQYF. The CDR3 DNA reads TGTGCCAGCAGCTCCAGACAGGACTCCTACGAGCAGTACTTC. Full variable domain (rest looked up from reference TRBV7-2 and TRBJ2-7): GAGVSQSPSNKVTEKGKDVELRCDPISGHTALYWYRQSLGQGLEFLIYFQGNSAPDKSGLPSDRFSAERTGGSVSTLTIQRTQQEDSAVYLCASSSRQDSYEQYFGPGTRLTVT.